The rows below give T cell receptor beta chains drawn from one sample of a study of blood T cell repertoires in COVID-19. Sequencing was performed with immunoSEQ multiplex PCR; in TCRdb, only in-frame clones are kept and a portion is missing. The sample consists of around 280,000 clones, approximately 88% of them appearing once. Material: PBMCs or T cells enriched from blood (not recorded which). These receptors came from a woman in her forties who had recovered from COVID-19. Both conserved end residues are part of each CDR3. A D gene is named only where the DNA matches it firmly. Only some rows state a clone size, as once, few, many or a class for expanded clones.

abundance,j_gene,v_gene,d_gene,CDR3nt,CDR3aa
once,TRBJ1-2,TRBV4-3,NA,TGCGCCAGCAGCCCGGGAGCGGGGACGCGCTATGGCTACACCTTC,CASSPGAGTRYGYTF
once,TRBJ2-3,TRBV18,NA,TGTGCCAGCTCACATCTAGGGGGTTCTAGCACAGATACGCAGTATTTT,CASSHLGGSSTDTQYF
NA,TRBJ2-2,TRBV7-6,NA,TGTGCCAGCAGCCCCCGGCTAGCGCAGAACACCGGGGAGCTGTTTTTT,CASSPRLAQNTGELFF
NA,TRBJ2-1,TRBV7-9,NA,TGTGCCAGCAGCACCGGGACATTCTCGGGTGAGCAGTTCTTC,CASSTGTFSGEQFF
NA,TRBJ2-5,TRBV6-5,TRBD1,TGTGCCAGCAGTATACTAGGACAGGGATGGGCTTACTTC,CASSILGQGWAYF
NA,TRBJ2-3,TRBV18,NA,TGTGCCAGCTCACCACCGCCACAGGGAAGCACAGATACGCAGTATTTT,CASSPPPQGSTDTQYF
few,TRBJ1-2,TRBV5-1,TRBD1,TGCGCCAGCAGCTCAGGGACAGGGGACGGCTATGGCTACACCTTC,CASSSGTGDGYGYTF
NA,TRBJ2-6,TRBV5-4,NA,TGTGCCAGCAGCCGCACGGGGGGCGGGGCCAACGTCCTGACTTTC,CASSRTGGGANVLTF
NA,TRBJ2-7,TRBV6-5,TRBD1,TGTGCCAGCAACCTTGGGGGACAGCCACCCTACGAGCAGTACTTC,CASNLGGQPPYEQYF
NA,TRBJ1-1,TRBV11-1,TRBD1,TGTGCCAGCAGCTTAGGCTTAGGGACAGGTCCTGAAGCTTTCTTT,CASSLGLGTGPEAFF
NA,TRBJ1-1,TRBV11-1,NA,TGTGCCAGCAGCTTAGGAGGGTTGGGGACTGAAGCTTTCTTT,CASSLGGLGTEAFF
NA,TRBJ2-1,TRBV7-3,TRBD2,TGTGCCAGCAGCTCCCGGGGGACTAGCGGGAGGCCGAGCTCCTACAATGAGCAGTTCTTC,CASSSRGTSGRPSSYNEQFF
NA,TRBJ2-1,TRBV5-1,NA,TGCGCCAGCAGCTTGGAAGGCTTCCCGGGCAATGAGCAGTTCTTC,CASSLEGFPGNEQFF
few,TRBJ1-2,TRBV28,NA,TGTGCCAGCAGTTTATTGGGGGCATATGGCTACACCTTC,CASSLLGAYGYTF
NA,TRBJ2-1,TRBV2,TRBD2,TGTGCCAGCAGGCGGACTAGCGGGGTGTTCGGTGAGCAGTTCTTC,CASRRTSGVFGEQFF
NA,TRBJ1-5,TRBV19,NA,TGTGCCAGTAGTATTGGACAGTATAGCAATCAGCCCCAGCATTTT,CASSIGQYSNQPQHF
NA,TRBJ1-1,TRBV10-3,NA,TGTGCCATCAGTGGGGGAGGACAAGAAGCTTTCTTT,CAISGGGQEAFF
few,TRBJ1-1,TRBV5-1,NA,TGCGCCAGCAGAAAAAACCAGGACACTCCCCCAGCTTTCTTT,CASRKNQDTPPAFF
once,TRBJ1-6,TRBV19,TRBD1,TGTGCCAGTAGTGTTCTAAGACCGGGACAGGGAAGTGGATCACCCCTCCACTTT,CASSVLRPGQGSGSPLHF
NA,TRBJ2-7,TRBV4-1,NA,TGCGCCAGCAGCCAAGAACCATCAGGATCCTACGAGCAGTACTTC,CASSQEPSGSYEQYF
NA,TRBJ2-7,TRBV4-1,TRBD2,TGCGCCAGCAGCCAAGGGGGGGAGGGCTCCTACGAGCAGTACTTC,CASSQGGEGSYEQYF
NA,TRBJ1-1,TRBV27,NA,TGTGCCAGCAGTCCCCGAGTCAACACTGAAGCTTTCTTT,CASSPRVNTEAFF
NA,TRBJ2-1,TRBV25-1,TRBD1,TGTGCCAGCAGTGAAGGGGACAGGCATTACAATGAGCAGTTCTTC,CASSEGDRHYNEQFF
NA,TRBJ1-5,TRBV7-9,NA,TGTGCCAGCAGCTTAGCGGGAGGGAGCAATCAGCCCCAGCATTTT,CASSLAGGSNQPQHF
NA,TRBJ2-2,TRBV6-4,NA,TGTGCCAGCAGTCGGGACTTGGGTCCCGGGGAGCTGTTTTTT,CASSRDLGPGELFF
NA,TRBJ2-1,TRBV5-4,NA,TGTGCCAGCAGTCCGAGCACAGGGATAGACAATGAGCAGTTCTTC,CASSPSTGIDNEQFF
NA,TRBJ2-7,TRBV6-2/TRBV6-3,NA,TGTGCCAGCAGTTACGCGGGGAAATCCTACGAGCAGTACTTC,CASSYAGKSYEQYF
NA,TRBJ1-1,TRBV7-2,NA,TGTGCCAGCAGCGGAGGACTCATGAACACTGAAGCTTTCTTT,CASSGGLMNTEAFF
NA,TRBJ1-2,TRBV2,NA,TGTGCCAGCACCTTCTCGGGGGTTAATAGCTATGGCTACACCTTC,CASTFSGVNSYGYTF
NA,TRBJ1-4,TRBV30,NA,TGTGCCTGGTCGCGGCCGCCGAATGAAAAACTGTTTTTT,CAWSRPPNEKLFF
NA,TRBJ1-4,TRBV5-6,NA,TGTGCCAGCAGCTTGTCTGGGCCTGGAAATGAAAAACTGTTTTTT,CASSLSGPGNEKLFF
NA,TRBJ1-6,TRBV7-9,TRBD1,TGTGCCAGCAGCTCTACAGGGGCGAGCTCCTATAATTCACCCCTCCACTTT,CASSSTGASSYNSPLHF
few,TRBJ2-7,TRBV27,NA,TGTGCCAGCAGTAACAAACAGGGTTGGGAGCAGTACTTC,CASSNKQGWEQYF
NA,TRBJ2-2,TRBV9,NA,TGTGCCAGCAGCGTCGCAGGGCCCAACACCGGGGAGCTGTTTTTT,CASSVAGPNTGELFF
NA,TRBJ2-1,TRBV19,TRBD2,TGTGCCAGTAGTATACCCCCTGGGACTAGCGGGAGGGCGGGGAATGAGCAGTTCTTC,CASSIPPGTSGRAGNEQFF
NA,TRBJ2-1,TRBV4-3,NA,TGCGCCAGCAGCTTGACTCGGAGCTCCTACAATGAGCAGTTCTTC,CASSLTRSSYNEQFF
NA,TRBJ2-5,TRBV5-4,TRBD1,TGTGCCAGCAGTCTGAACTGGCGACAGGGAGAGACCCAGTACTTC,CASSLNWRQGETQYF
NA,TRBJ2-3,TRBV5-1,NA,TGCGCCAGCAGCTTGGGAAGCTTAGCACTAGTCGAGGATACGCAGTATTTT,CASSLGSLALVEDTQYF
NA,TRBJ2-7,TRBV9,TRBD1,TGTGCCAGCAGCGTCGGGACAGGGGGCGAGCAGTACTTC,CASSVGTGGEQYF
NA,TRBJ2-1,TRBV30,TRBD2,TGTGCCTGGAGTGTACGGACTAGCGGGACTTACAATGAGCAGTTCTTC,CAWSVRTSGTYNEQFF
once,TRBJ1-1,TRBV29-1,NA,TGCAGCGTTGTGGACACCCGCGAAGCTTTCTTT,CSVVDTREAFF
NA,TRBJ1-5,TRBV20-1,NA,TGCAGTGCTATTGACAGGACAGATCAGCCCCAGCATTTT,CSAIDRTDQPQHF
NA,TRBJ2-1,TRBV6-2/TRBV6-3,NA,TGTGCCAGCAGTTATGGGGCGGGGCTGAATGAGCAGTTCTTC,CASSYGAGLNEQFF
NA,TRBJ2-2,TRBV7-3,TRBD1,TGTGCCAGTTCCGGGACAGGGTCCTCCGGGGAGCTGTTTTTT,CASSGTGSSGELFF
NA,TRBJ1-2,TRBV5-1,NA,TGCGCCAGCAGCTTCCAGACAGCTAACTATGGCTACACCTTC,CASSFQTANYGYTF
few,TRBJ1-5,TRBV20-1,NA,TGCAGTGCTAGTGTCGGGGGCAATCAGCCCCAGCATTTT,CSASVGGNQPQHF
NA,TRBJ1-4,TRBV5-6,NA,TGTGCCAGCAGCTTGGCCTCGAATGAAAAACTGTTTTTT,CASSLASNEKLFF
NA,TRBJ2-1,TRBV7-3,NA,TGTGCCAGCAGCTTAGGGCTCGCGGGGAAGCAGTTCTTC,CASSLGLAGKQFF
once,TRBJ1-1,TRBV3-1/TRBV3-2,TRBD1,TGTGCCAGCAGCATTGGACAGGGCAGGATGAACACTGAAGCTTTCTTT,CASSIGQGRMNTEAFF
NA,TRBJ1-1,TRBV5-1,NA,TGCGCCAGCAGCCCGCGCGGGGGTGAAGCTTTCTTT,CASSPRGGEAFF
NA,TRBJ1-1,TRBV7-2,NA,TGTGCCAGCAGCCCCAACAGCAACTTGAACACTGAAGCTTTCTTT,CASSPNSNLNTEAFF
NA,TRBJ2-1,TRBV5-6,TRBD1,TGTGCCAGCAGCTTGGAGGACAGGGATGAGCAGTTCTTC,CASSLEDRDEQFF
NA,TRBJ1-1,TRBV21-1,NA,TGTGCCAGCCTCTTGGTGGCTTCCAACACTGAAGCTTTCTTT,CASLLVASNTEAFF
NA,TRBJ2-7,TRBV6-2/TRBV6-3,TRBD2,TGTGCCAGCAGTCAATTTGCCGGGAGGCTAGGGGCCCACGAGCAGTACTTC,CASSQFAGRLGAHEQYF
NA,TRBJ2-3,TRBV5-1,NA,TGCGCCAGCAGCTTGTTCGGGAGAGGGACAGATACGCAGTATTTT,CASSLFGRGTDTQYF
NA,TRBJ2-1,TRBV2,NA,TGTGCCAGCAGTGCCTCCGGCGGTAGGAGTGAGCAGTTCTTC,CASSASGGRSEQFF
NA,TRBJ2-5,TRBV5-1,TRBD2,TGCGCCAGCAGCTTGGGGGCTAGCGGGAGGCCCTCCCAAGAGACCCAGTACTTC,CASSLGASGRPSQETQYF
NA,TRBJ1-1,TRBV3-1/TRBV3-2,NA,TGTGCCAGCAGCCAAGATGATGCGGGGGAAGCTTTCTTT,CASSQDDAGEAFF